Listed here are 30 T cell receptor beta chains from one sample, sequenced in a study of synovial regulatory T cells in juvenile arthritis. Generated by immunoSEQ multiplex PCR, the TCRdb table keeps only in-frame clones and is missing some. Its table records some 10,000 clones. The sequenced sample consisted of Treg cells from blood. Regarding subset: remaining (HLA-DR-negative) circulating blood Treg cells. The source of these receptors is a donor between 2 and 29 years old with juvenile idiopathic arthritis.

V and J are TRBV19 and TRBJ2-7. CDR1 is LNHDA, CDR2 SQIVND, per germline (reference sequence). The CDR3 sequence is 11 residues long. DNA is not recorded here. The CDR3 here is CASSGGGEQYF.

The chain combines TRBV4-1 with TRBJ2-3; the D gene TCRdb calls, TRBD1, cannot be checked with no DNA. This CDR3 spans 22 amino acids. The coding DNA is unavailable. Germline assignment: CDR1 MGHRA and CDR2 YSYEKL. The CDR3: CASSQDPGQGARREILRDTQYF.

The CDR3 region is CASSQTWDRERVSYTF. V gene TRBV4-1 combines with J gene TRBJ1-2; no DNA is available, so the TRBD1 call from TCRdb remains unchecked. CDR1 and CDR2 from the germline V gene are MGHRA and YSYEKL. The CDR3 is 16 residues long. The DNA sequence is not available.

The chain combines TRBV5-1 with TRBJ2-7. The CDR3 contains 13 residues. No DNA was logged. Per germline, CDR1 SGHRS and CDR2 YFSETQ. The CDR3 protein is CASSPGRLYEQYF.

The J gene is TRBJ2-7, the V gene TRBV18; TCRdb reports TRBD2, a call that lacks DNA to check it against. The CDR3 covers 15 residues. DNA is not recorded here. Germline V gene lookup returns CDR1 KGHSH and CDR2 LQKENI. CDR3 loop: CASSMTAGGVGEQYF.

The rearrangement joins TRBV12-5 to TRBJ2-3; the TCRdb D gene call, TRBD2, has no DNA to confirm it. CDR1 is LGHNT, CDR2 FRNRAP, per germline. The CDR3 runs 13 residues. No nucleotide data were recorded. The CDR3: CASGLSGGDTQYF.

The chain couples TRBV4-1 to TRBJ2-2; TCRdb selects TRBD2, and the lack of DNA leaves this call unchecked. The V gene's germline CDR1 is MGHRA and CDR2 YSYEKL. This CDR3 spans 16 amino acids. No DNA appears here. CDR3 region: CASSQGRLERTGELFF.

V is TRBV20-1 and J is TRBJ2-1; TCRdb picks TRBD2, but there is no DNA to check that call. Germline assignment: CDR1 DFQATT and CDR2 SNEGSKA (reference sequence). The CDR3 is 9 amino acids. The DNA sequence is not available. CDR3 sequence: CSAPTHGVF.

The J gene is TRBJ1-2, the V gene TRBV19. Looked up from germline, CDR1 is LNHDA and CDR2 is SQIVND (reference sequence). This CDR3 region has 14 residues. The coding DNA is unavailable. The CDR3 region is CASSFGTASGGYTF. The whole variable domain, remainder taken from reference TRBV19 and TRBJ1-2, is DGGITQSPKYLFRKEGQNVTLSCEQNLNHDAMYWYRQDPGQGLRLIYYSQIVNDFQKGDIAEGYSVSREKKESFPLTVTSAQKNPTAFYLCASSFGTASGGYTFGSGTRLTVV.

The chain couples TRBV12-5 to TRBJ2-1; lacking DNA, the TRBD1 call made by TCRdb goes unchecked. Per the germline V gene, CDR1 is LGHNT and CDR2 is FRNRAP. This CDR3 region has 16 residues. No DNA has been recorded. CDR3 sequence reads: CASGSNQGAAYNEQFF.

This chain connects TRBV27 to TRBJ1-4. CDR1 is MNHEY, CDR2 SMNVEV, per germline (reference sequence). The CDR3 extends over 13 amino acids. No DNA sequence is on record. The CDR3 loop reads CASSLNGGVELFF.

The rearrangement joins TRBV20-1 to TRBJ1-1. The germline V gene encodes CDR1 DFQATT and CDR2 SNEGSKA (reference sequence). This CDR3 is built from 11 residues. DNA is not on record. Here the CDR3 reads CSARGNTEAFF.

The gene calls are TRBV4-1 and TRBJ1-3; as DNA is missing, the TRBD1 call by TCRdb cannot be tested. CDR1 MGHRA and CDR2 YSYEKL come from the germline V gene. There are 14 residues in the CDR3. The DNA sequence is not available. The chain's CDR3 is CASSQGTGGNTIYF.

The gene calls are TRBV5-6 and TRBJ2-2. The length of the CDR3 is 15 residues. The protein alone is recorded here. Per germline, CDR1 SGHDT and CDR2 YYEEEE. CDR3: CASSFQFAATGELFF.

V gene TRBV6-1 combines with J gene TRBJ1-2. In germline, CDR1 is MNHNS, CDR2 SASEGT. This CDR3 has 12 residues. The DNA is unrecorded. CDR3 loop: CASSEGDRVSNF.

The chain has TRBV7-8 and TRBJ1-1. This CDR3 contains 15 residues. No DNA has been recorded. Germline CDR1 is SGHVS and CDR2 is FQNEAQ. The CDR3 sequence is CASSLGPLLNTEAFF.

The chain is built from TRBV18 and TRBJ1-1; TCRdb's D call of TRBD1 is untestable without DNA. Germline CDR1 KGHSH, CDR2 LQKENI. The CDR3 is made up of 13 amino acids. No DNA accompanies this entry. CDR3 sequence: CASSRQENTEAFF.

This chain joins TRBV12-5 and TRBJ1-2. The CDR3 contains 15 residues. Only the protein sequence is given. CDR1 is LGHNT, CDR2 FRNRAP, per germline. The CDR3 here is CASGPTGSLYYGYTF.

This chain uses TRBV10-3 with TRBJ2-5; lacking DNA, the TRBD1 call made by TCRdb goes unchecked. Per germline, CDR1 ENHRY and CDR2 SYGVKD. CDR3 size: 11 residues. The DNA is not on file. This chain's CDR3 is CASRDRETQYF.

The chain couples TRBV18 to TRBJ1-1. The germline V gene encodes CDR1 KGHSH and CDR2 LQKENI. CDR3 length equals 15 residues. No DNA has been recorded. The CDR3 protein is CASSPFPGGHTEAFF.

V usage is TRBV6-6 and J usage is TRBJ2-3; TCRdb returns TRBD1, unconfirmable since there is no DNA. The CDR3 spans 14 residues. DNA for this receptor is not on file. Germline loops: CDR1 MNHNY, CDR2 SVGAGI (reference sequence). This CDR3 is CASRRGQGPDTQYF.

The rearrangement links TRBV6-1 to TRBJ1-2; absent DNA, TCRdb's TRBD1 call cannot be checked. This CDR3 region has 12 residues. No coding sequence is recorded. Per the germline V gene, CDR1 is MNHNS and CDR2 is SASEGT. CDR3: CASRDSIYGYTF.

The chain links TRBV4-1 to TRBJ2-6; as DNA is missing, the TRBD2 call by TCRdb cannot be tested. The CDR3 sequence is 16 residues long. There is no recorded DNA. The germline gives CDR1 MGHRA, CDR2 YSYEKL. CDR3 loop: CASSQEIYSGANVLTF.

J is TRBJ2-3 and V is TRBV6-1. This CDR3 region has 14 residues. Nucleotide data are not available. Germline values: CDR1 MNHNS, CDR2 SASEGT. The CDR3: CASSAGVGRETQYF.

This chain links TRBV20-1 with TRBJ2-7; the D call of TRBD2 rests on TCRdb alone, since no DNA is present to check it. CDR3 size: 11 residues. The protein alone is recorded here. Germline CDR1 reads DFQATT; CDR2 reads SNEGSKA (reference sequence). The CDR3 loop is CSARVAFEQYF.

The chain recombines TRBV6-1 with TRBJ1-2; TCRdb's D call, TRBD1, is unchecked because there is no DNA. The CDR3 contains 17 residues. The DNA sequence is not available. CDR1 and CDR2 (germline): MNHNS, SASEGT. This chain's CDR3 is CASSEVLNRGLGYGYTF.

The rearrangement links TRBV20-1 to TRBJ2-5; TCRdb picks TRBD1, but there is no DNA to check that call. From germline, CDR1 is DFQATT and CDR2 SNEGSKA (reference sequence). The CDR3 runs to 11 residues. The record lacks a DNA sequence. The CDR3 spells CSVQGLETQYF.

This sequence joins TRBV18 and TRBJ2-1; TCRdb calls TRBD2, which cannot be checked without DNA. The germline V gene has CDR1 KGHSH and CDR2 LQKENI. The length of the CDR3 is 17 residues. DNA was not recorded. CDR3 protein: CASSPPGLAGGLHEQFF.

The chain couples TRBV7-8 to TRBJ1-5; without DNA, the TCRdb call of TRBD1 cannot be checked. CDR1 is SGHVS, CDR2 FQNEAQ, per germline. The CDR3 totals 16 residues. No DNA is given. This CDR3 reads CASSPDRVWGNQPQHF.

This chain links TRBV7-9 with TRBJ2-7; TCRdb proposes TRBD2, but this gene call is untestable without DNA. The length of the CDR3 is 15 residues. This entry has no DNA. The germline V gene encodes CDR1 SEHNR and CDR2 FQNEAQ (reference sequence). The CDR3 sequence: CASSLRASGAYEQYF.